This T cell receptor (beta chain) was identified in a study of T-cell reconstitution after alpha-beta-depleted transplantation in children. Many counts were recorded for this clonotype. Unique molecular identifiers were built into the TCRbeta library. TCRdb reprocessed the PCR reads with MiXCR, giving one entry per CDR3 protein. The data contain 330,000 or so distinct CDR3 sequences, under 13% of them singletons. The CDR3 consists of 13 residues. Trimming took 7 bases from V and 4 from J; bases not matched to a gene: 6. The germline CDR1 and CDR2 sequences are SGHRS and YFSETQ. This TCR derives from a human donor who donated a stem cell graft to a child with acute lymphoblastic leukemia. The sequences come from PBMCs from the stem cell graft donor, collected from the stem cell graft. The chain is built from TRBV5-1 and TRBJ2-3; 7 nucleotides agree with TRBD1. CDR3 residues: CASSLGQADTQYF. The DNA of the CDR3 is TGCGCCAGCTCCTTAGGACAGGCAGATACGCAGTATTTT. The variable domain in full, with the rest retrieved from reference TRBV5-1 and TRBJ2-3, is KAGVTQTPRYLIKTRGQQVTLSCSPISGHRSVSWYQQTPGQGLQFLFEYFSETQRNKGNFPGRFSGRQFSNSRSEMNVSTLELGDSALYLCASSLGQADTQYFGPGTRLTVL.